These 18 T cell receptor beta chains originate from one sample sequenced in a study of cytomegalovirus exposure and HLA in healthy donors. Use of 60 Vbeta and 13 Jbeta primers characterized the PCR. TCRdb's copy holds only in-frame clones and misses some; the assay was immunoSEQ multiplex PCR. This table has about 180,000 clones, 65% to 80% appearing once. Input material: PBMCs. The receptors stem from a woman aged 25-40 years in good health and CMV-seropositive.

This clone was observed a single time. V usage is TRBV5-1 and J usage is TRBJ2-7; D gene ambiguous. Trimming removed 0 bases at V and 3 bases at J, with 10 bases between. The CDR3 contains 14 residues. The germline CDR1 and CDR2 sequences are SGHRS and YFSETQ. CDR3 residues: CASSLGANSYEQYF. The DNA for the CDR3 is TGCGCCAGCAGCTTGGGGGCGAACAGCTACGAGCAGTACTTC.

This chain links TRBV29-1 with TRBJ2-7; 9 bases are shared with TRBD2. This CDR3 spans 14 amino acids. Per the germline V gene, CDR1 is SQVTM and CDR2 is ANQGSEA. Trimming took 1 base from V and 0 from J; bases not matched to a gene: 1. CDR3: CSVEGTSDSYEQYF. As DNA, the CDR3 is TGCAGCGTTGAAGGGACTAGCGACTCCTACGAGCAGTACTTC.

This clone was seen more than once but under ten times. This chain connects TRBV7-8 to TRBJ1-1, with TRBD1 matching 8 bases. V gave up 1 base and J gave up 0 bases; unmatched junction bases: 7. This CDR3 contains 17 residues. Germline V gene sequence: CDR1 SGHVS, CDR2 FQNEAQ. The CDR3 DNA follows: TGTGCCAGCAGCTTAGGGTGGCAGGGGGCAGTGAACACTGAAGCTTTCTTT. It translates to CASSLGWQGAVNTEAFF.

V is TRBV7-9 and J is TRBJ1-4, with 7 nucleotides matching TRBD1. The germline V gene encodes CDR1 SEHNR and CDR2 FQNEAQ (reference sequence). The CDR3 length is 16 residues. The J segment lost 3 bases and the V segment lost 2 bases, leaving 6 bases of the junction unmatched. DNA for the CDR3: TGTGCCAGCAGCTTAAGTGGGGACAGCCCTAATGAAAAACTGTTTTTT. Residues: CASSLSGDSPNEKLFF. The complete variable domain, with remaining parts taken from reference TRBV7-9 and TRBJ1-4, reads DTGVSQNPRHKITKRGQNVTFRCDPISEHNRLYWYRQTLGQGPEFLTYFQNEAQLEKSRLLSDRFSAERPKGSFSTLEIQRTEQGDSAMYLCASSLSGDSPNEKLFFGSGTQLSVL.

The chain has TRBV4-1 and TRBJ1-1, with no clear D. CDR3 length: 13 amino acids. Trimming left V 0 bases short and J 10 bases short, with 12 bases between. CDR1 MGHRA and CDR2 YSYEKL come from the germline V gene. The CDR3 sequence: CASSQDRGFLAFF. DNA for the CDR3: TGCGCCAGCAGCCAAGACCGGGGATTTTTAGCTTTCTTT.

The CDR3 region is CASSLKPPGTGNYEQYF. The CDR3 nucleotides are TGTGCCAGCAGTTTAAAACCCCCGGGGACAGGGAACTACGAGCAGTACTTC. The chain combines TRBV27 with TRBJ2-7; 9 bases are shared with TRBD1. The CDR3 has 17 residues. The germline CDR1 and CDR2 sequences are MNHEY and SMNVEV (reference sequence). The trim removed 2 bases at V and 3 bases at J, leaving 11 bases unmatched.

The table lists this clone with a few counts. V and J are TRBV29-1 and TRBJ2-7, with 13 bases matching TRBD2. There are 13 residues in the CDR3. Germline-derived CDR1 and CDR2 are SQVTM and ANQGSEA. V lost 7 bases and J lost 2; bases outside the gene matches: 2. CDR3 in amino acids: CSAGLAGAYEQYF. The CDR3 DNA sequence: TGCAGCGCCGGACTAGCGGGGGCCTACGAGCAGTACTTC.

The chain joins TRBV6-5 to TRBJ1-4; TRBD1 matches 7 bases. The CDR3 covers 15 residues. The ends lost 5 bases at V and 1 base at J; junction bases unmatched: 4. Germline V gene data show CDR1 as MNHEY and CDR2 as SVGAGI. In DNA, the CDR3 is TGTGCCAGCAGTCCTCGGACAGGAACTAATGAAAAACTGTTTTTT. It is translated as CASSPRTGTNEKLFF.

The chain is built from TRBV27 and TRBJ2-1; no firm D call. The CDR3 totals 13 residues. The V end was cut by 2 bases, the J end by 5 bases, with 7 bases between. From germline, CDR1 is MNHEY and CDR2 SMNVEV (reference sequence). The CDR3: CASSLAAHNEQFF. For the CDR3, the DNA is TGTGCCAGCAGTTTAGCGGCCCACAATGAGCAGTTCTTC.

The V gene is TRBV19, the J gene TRBJ1-6; 8 bases map to TRBD1. The germline gives CDR1 LNHDA, CDR2 SQIVND (reference sequence). This CDR3 has 16 amino acids. V shed 4 bases and J 7 bases; nucleotides not matched to a gene: 9. The CDR3: CASSTGGQGMNSPLHF. The CDR3 nucleotides are TGTGCCAGTAGTACCGGCGGACAGGGTATGAATTCACCCCTCCACTTT. Full variable domain (remainder filled in from reference TRBV19 and TRBJ1-6): DGGITQSPKYLFRKEGQNVTLSCEQNLNHDAMYWYRQDPGQGLRLIYYSQIVNDFQKGDIAEGYSVSREKKESFPLTVTSAQKNPTAFYLCASSTGGQGMNSPLHFGNGTRLTVT.

A few counts support this clone. The gene calls are TRBV6-1 and TRBJ2-7, with 7 bases identical to TRBD2. V shed 10 bases and J 0 bases; nucleotides not matched to a gene: 12. The CDR3 has 15 residues. The germline V gene has CDR1 MNHNS and CDR2 SASEGT. This CDR3 is CATTWGGSSSYEQYF. In DNA, the CDR3 is TGTGCCACCACCTGGGGGGGGTCGAGCTCCTACGAGCAGTACTTC.

This clone is a singleton in its sample. The J gene is TRBJ1-6, the V gene TRBV9; 8 bases are a match to TRBD1. The CDR3 is 18 residues long. V lost 4 bases and J lost 0; bases outside the gene matches: 9. Germline CDR1 is SGDLS and CDR2 is YYNGEE. For the CDR3, the DNA is TGTGCCAGCAGCCCAAGGGACAGGCTGAGCTCCTATAATTCACCCCTCCACTTT. Protein product: CASSPRDRLSSYNSPLHF.

The rearrangement links TRBV11-2 to TRBJ2-5; 7 bases are a match to TRBD2. This CDR3 has 17 residues. V dropped 5 bases and J dropped 2; count of bases not matched to a gene: 14. Germline CDR1 reads SGHAT; CDR2 reads FQNNGV. The CDR3 coding sequence is TGTGCCAGCAGCCTAGCTGGGACTACCTGGGAGCAAGAGACCCAGTACTTC. Amino acid sequence: CASSLAGTTWEQETQYF.

The chain is built from TRBV7-6 and TRBJ2-5; 7 bases match TRBD1. CDR3 length equals 14 residues. The J segment lost 5 bases and the V segment lost 0 bases, leaving 3 bases of the junction unmatched. CDR1 SGHVS and CDR2 FNYEAQ come from the germline V gene. The CDR3 sequence is CASSLAGGSETQYF. The CDR3 DNA reads as TGTGCCAGCAGCTTAGCAGGGGGCAGTGAGACCCAGTACTTC.

The rearrangement links TRBV1 to TRBJ2-1; the tabulated D call, TRBD2, remains unverified against the DNA. TRBV1 is shown as a pseudogene. The CDR3 is made up of 12 amino acids. The CDR3 nucleotides are TGCACCAGCAGCGGGCTACGGGGTGAGCAGTTCTTC. Its protein product is CTSSGLRGEQFF.

This chain connects TRBV19 to TRBJ2-7; 8 bases fit TRBD2. V lost 7 bases, J lost 2 bases, and 13 bases stayed unmatched. This CDR3 has 16 amino acids. Germline values: CDR1 LNHDA, CDR2 SQIVND (reference sequence). The CDR3 DNA reads TGTGCCAGTACCCCCCGGTGGGGTAGCGGGGCCTACGAGCAGTACTTC. It specifies CASTPRWGSGAYEQYF.

The CDR3 nucleotides are TGTGCCAGCAGGGGATCGGACAGGGGATACAAAACCCAGTACTTC. Its protein is CASRGSDRGYKTQYF. V and J are TRBV11-3 and TRBJ2-5; 9 bases match TRBD1. Germline V gene lookup returns CDR1 SGHNT and CDR2 YENEEA. The CDR3 contains 15 residues. V shed 6 bases and J 8 bases; nucleotides not matched to a gene: 13.

The rearrangement uses TRBV7-9 and TRBJ2-1; D may be TRBD2 (5 bases). Trimming took 0 bases from V and 8 from J, leaving 5 bases between them. CDR1 and CDR2 from the germline V gene are SEHNR and FQNEAQ (reference sequence). The CDR3 totals 12 residues. CDR3 nucleotides: TGTGCCAGCAGCTTAGCGCGGGATGAGCAGTTCTTC. Residues: CASSLARDEQFF.